What follows are 27 T cell receptor beta chains derived from one specimen sequenced in a study of cytomegalovirus exposure and HLA in healthy donors. The PCR ran on 60 Vbeta and 13 Jbeta primers. Clones were read by immunoSEQ multiplex PCR, and TCRdb kept only the in-frame ones, dropping some. Among just over 95,000 clones listed, 78% were seen once. Sequenced material: PBMCs. The receptors originated from a woman aged 40 to 50 in good health and CMV-seropositive.

The chain employs TRBV28 and TRBJ1-2, with D possibly being TRBD1 (6 bases). The CDR3 length is 15 residues. Germline values: CDR1 MDHEN, CDR2 SYDVKM. V shed 4 bases and J shed 1 base, with 13 bases lying between them. The CDR3 sequence is CASSSGQWVNYGYTF. CDR3 bases: TGTGCCAGCAGTTCCGGACAGTGGGTTAACTATGGCTACACCTTC.

The chain combines TRBV11-2 with TRBJ2-3; TRBD1 might be the D (5 bases). V lost 2 bases and J lost 1, with 16 bases in between. CDR3 length: 17 residues. Germline CDR1 reads SGHAT; CDR2 reads FQNNGV. The CDR3 is CASSLISTVYGTDTQYF. The CDR3 coding sequence is TGTGCCAGCAGCTTAATATCGACAGTCTACGGCACAGATACGCAGTATTTT.

The rearrangement links TRBV14 to TRBJ2-1; TRBD2 might be the D (6 bases). From germline, CDR1 is SGHDN and CDR2 FVKESK. The CDR3 has 13 amino acids. V lost 8 bases to trimming and J lost 7 bases, with 15 bases between them. DNA for the CDR3: TGTGCCAGCTCCTGGGGACTTTGGAATGAGCAGTTCTTC. Residues: CASSWGLWNEQFF.

J is TRBJ2-1 and V is TRBV2; TRBD1 matches at 10 bases. Germline V gives CDR1 SNHLY, CDR2 FYNNEI. Unmatched junction bases numbered 1, after V lost 6 bases and J lost 5 bases. The length of the CDR3 is 13 residues. CDR3 region: CASRGQGNNEQFF. As DNA, the CDR3 is TGTGCCAGCAGGGGACAGGGGAACAATGAGCAGTTCTTC.

This clone showed up just a few times. This chain joins TRBV7-6 and TRBJ1-3; 8 nucleotides align to TRBD1. Germline V gene lookup returns CDR1 SGHVS and CDR2 FNYEAQ. The CDR3 has 17 amino acids. The ends lost 3 bases at V and 4 bases at J; junction bases unmatched: 11. CDR3 in amino acids: CASSLASQGAGGNTIYF. DNA for the CDR3: TGTGCCAGCAGCTTGGCCTCTCAGGGGGCCGGAGGAAACACCATATATTTT.

The chain carries TRBV10-3 and TRBJ1-1; TRBD1 might be the D (5 bases). Germline V gene lookup returns CDR1 ENHRY and CDR2 SYGVKD. Between the trimmed V and J ends, which lost 6 bases and 4 bases, there was a span of 12 bases. The CDR3 is made up of 13 amino acids. The CDR3 reads CAISQGRGTEAFF. DNA of the CDR3: TGTGCCATCAGCCAGGGTAGAGGCACTGAAGCTTTCTTT.

The chain couples TRBV19 to TRBJ2-5; 7 bases match TRBD1. Germline V gives CDR1 LNHDA, CDR2 SQIVND (reference sequence). The CDR3 extends over 15 amino acids. Trimming at V came to 5 bases and at J to 3 bases, leaving 9 bases not matched to a gene. CDR3 loop: CASSPNDRVKETQYF. The CDR3 DNA sequence: TGTGCCAGTAGTCCAAACGACAGGGTTAAAGAGACCCAGTACTTC.

The J gene is TRBJ2-3, the V gene TRBV29-1; a possible D gene is TRBD1 (6 bases). The CDR3 runs 14 residues. CDR1 is SQVTM and CDR2 is ANQGSEA in the germline V gene. Trimming took 0 bases from V and 4 from J, leaving 11 bases between them. The CDR3 bases are TGCAGCGTTGAAGAGAACAGGGTTCCAGATACGCAGTATTTT. Its protein product is CSVEENRVPDTQYF.

V usage is TRBV14 and J usage is TRBJ1-3, with D possibly TRBD1 on 5 matching bases. Germline V lookup: CDR1 SGHDN, CDR2 FVKESK. Trimming left V 4 bases short and J 0 bases short, with 10 bases between. This CDR3 comprises 15 residues. CDR3 in amino acids: CASSPGGFSGNTIYF. The CDR3 bases are TGTGCCAGCAGCCCGGGGGGGTTCTCTGGAAACACCATATATTTT.

The table lists this clone with a few counts. The rearrangement uses TRBV15 and TRBJ1-5; a weak D match, TRBD1 (6 bases). Trimming removed 1 base at V and 4 bases at J, with 11 bases between. The CDR3 totals 15 residues. CDR1 is LNHNV and CDR2 is YYDKDF in the germline V gene (reference sequence). The CDR3 DNA reads TGTGCCACCAGCAGAGGGGACATCATTAATCAGCCCCAGCATTTT. It yields the protein CATSRGDIINQPQHF.

The J gene is TRBJ1-1, the V gene TRBV18; D is possibly TRBD1 (5 bases). V lost 3 bases and J lost 7, with 15 bases in between. CDR3 length: 14 amino acids. Looked up from germline, CDR1 is KGHSH and CDR2 is LQKENI. This chain's CDR3 is CASSPLDTLGEAFF. In nucleotides, the CDR3 is TGTGCCAGCTCACCGTTGGACACTCTTGGTGAAGCTTTCTTT.

The gene calls are TRBV2 and TRBJ2-1, with 13 nucleotides matching TRBD2. Per germline, CDR1 SNHLY and CDR2 FYNNEI. The J segment lost 1 base and the V segment lost 10 bases, leaving 10 bases of the junction unmatched. CDR3 size: 17 residues. The CDR3 DNA follows: TGTGCCATTAAAAGAGGGACTAGCGGGAAATCCTACAATGAGCAGTTCTTC. Its translation: CAIKRGTSGKSYNEQFF.

V and J are TRBV2 and TRBJ2-1; D is unresolved. V was clipped by 6 bases and J by 10 bases, with 10 bases between them. This CDR3 is built from 11 residues. Germline V gene sequence: CDR1 SNHLY, CDR2 FYNNEI. CDR3 protein: CASSPIREQFF. In DNA, the CDR3 is TGTGCCAGCAGCCCTATACGGGAGCAGTTCTTC.

This clone is a singleton in its sample. The chain has TRBV2 and TRBJ2-1, with D perhaps matching TRBD1 (6 bases). The CDR3 spans 14 residues. Trimming took 8 bases from V and 10 from J, leaving 21 bases between them. Germline V gene lookup returns CDR1 SNHLY and CDR2 FYNNEI. Here the CDR3 reads CASHRDTGSREQFF. The CDR3 bases are TGTGCCAGCCACCGGGACACGGGTTCGCGGGAGCAGTTCTTC.

This chain links TRBV28 with TRBJ2-5; 10 bases fit TRBD2. With V trimmed by 5 bases and J by 4 bases, 25 bases remained unmatched. The CDR3 spans 21 residues. Looked up from germline, CDR1 is MDHEN and CDR2 is SYDVKM. In DNA, the CDR3 is TGTGCCAGCAGTCCCAGAGATCTAGGGTCTCGGAGCGGGAGGGCGAGAGAGACCCAGTACTTC. Its translation is CASSPRDLGSRSGRARETQYF.

The genes are TRBV29-1 and TRBJ1-1; D gene ambiguous. Germline loops: CDR1 SQVTM, CDR2 ANQGSEA. The CDR3 consists of 12 residues. V lost 3 bases, J lost 4 bases, and 9 bases lay in between. CDR3 amino acids: CSVESAFTEAFF. The CDR3 DNA is TGCAGCGTTGAGAGTGCTTTCACTGAAGCTTTCTTT.

This clone was found once. The genes are TRBV27 and TRBJ1-1; 9 nucleotides agree with TRBD1. The V gene end was trimmed by 2 bases and the J gene end by 4 bases; junction bases not matched to a gene: 11. This CDR3 is 17 amino acids long. CDR1 is MNHEY and CDR2 is SMNVEV in the germline V gene (reference sequence). CDR3 region: CASSLRGTGRMGTEAFF. The CDR3 bases are TGTGCCAGCAGTTTAAGGGGGACAGGGAGAATGGGCACTGAAGCTTTCTTT.

The chain joins TRBV6-4 to TRBJ2-1, with D maybe TRBD2 (5 bases). CDR1 is MRHNA, CDR2 SNTAGT, per germline. This CDR3 is built from 13 residues. V lost 5 bases and J 4 bases, leaving 9 bases between the germline ends. CDR3 nucleotide sequence: TGTGCCAGCAGTCCCGGCGGGTACAATGAGCAGTTCTTC. This gives the protein CASSPGGYNEQFF.

A few counts support this clone. This chain connects TRBV5-1 to TRBJ2-1; D is possibly TRBD2 (7 bases). This CDR3 is built from 15 residues. V was clipped by 4 bases and J by 9 bases, with 20 bases between them. Germline CDR1 and CDR2: SGHRS and YFSETQ. Here the CDR3 reads CASSRSGGGNVEQFF. CDR3 sequence (DNA): TGCGCCAGCAGCAGATCGGGGGGCGGAAACGTTGAGCAGTTCTTC. Drawing the rest from reference TRBV5-1 and TRBJ2-1, the complete variable domain is KAGVTQTPRYLIKTRGQQVTLSCSPISGHRSVSWYQQTPGQGLQFLFEYFSETQRNKGNFPGRFSGRQFSNSRSEMNVSTLELGDSALYLCASSRSGGGNVEQFFGPGTRLTVL.

V and J are TRBV2 and TRBJ1-5; D is perhaps TRBD1 (6 bases). The CDR3 is made up of 15 amino acids. The V and J ends lost 1 base and 4 bases respectively, with 11 bases between them. CDR1 is SNHLY, CDR2 FYNNEI, per germline. CDR3 region: CASSEVGTPNQPQHF. CDR3 nucleotide sequence: TGTGCCAGCAGTGAAGTTGGGACACCGAATCAGCCCCAGCATTTT.

The chain is built from TRBV7-9 and TRBJ2-7, with 10 bases matching TRBD2. With 5 bases clipped from V and 2 bases from J, the junction kept 6 bases outside the gene matches. The CDR3 is 15 amino acids. The germline V gene has CDR1 SEHNR and CDR2 FQNEAQ (reference sequence). CDR3 in amino acids: CASSPRTSGTYEQYF. As DNA, the CDR3 is TGTGCCAGCAGCCCCCGGACTAGCGGAACCTACGAGCAGTACTTC.

The chain is built from TRBV6-6 and TRBJ2-3; tentatively, D is TRBD2 (6 bases). From germline, CDR1 is MNHNY and CDR2 SVGAGI (reference sequence). The CDR3 is made up of 13 amino acids. V dropped 6 bases and J dropped 4 bases, with 11 bases sitting between them. The CDR3 DNA sequence: TGTGCCAGCAGCGGGAGAGGCGCAGATACGCAGTATTTT. This gives the protein CASSGRGADTQYF.

The rearrangement links TRBV27 to TRBJ2-3; TRBD1 matches at 9 bases. Looked up from germline, CDR1 is MNHEY and CDR2 is SMNVEV (reference sequence). The CDR3 sequence is 15 residues long. Losses at the gene ends were 4 bases for V and 2 bases for J; bases not matched to a gene: 4. The CDR3 sequence: CASSSRQGVTDTQYF. In DNA form, the CDR3 reads TGTGCCAGCAGTTCGCGACAGGGGGTCACAGATACGCAGTATTTT.

Comment on this clone: Its ends do not fully match the called genes, so a read error is possible. Other DNA variants within this sample encode the same CDR3. The rearrangement joins TRBV30 to TRBJ2-7; 7 nucleotides line up with TRBD2. This CDR3 comprises 14 residues. The germline V gene encodes CDR1 GTSNPN and CDR2 SVGIG (reference sequence). The CDR3 loop reads CAWSIGGGSPEQYF. The CDR3 region has the DNA TGCGCCTGGAGTATTGGTGGCGGGAGTCCCGAGCAGTACTTC.

The J gene is TRBJ1-3, the V gene TRBV27; TRBD1 aligns across 7 bases. V trimming: 4 bases; J trimming: 4 bases; junction bases outside the gene matches: 4. The germline CDR1 and CDR2 sequences are MNHEY and SMNVEV (reference sequence). This CDR3 is 14 amino acids long. The CDR3 reads CASSSGTEGNTIYF. CDR3 coding DNA: TGTGCCAGCAGTTCCGGGACAGAGGGAAACACCATATATTTT.

The chain has TRBV6-1 and TRBJ2-6, with D possibly matching TRBD1 (6 bases). CDR3 length: 15 amino acids. Trimming left V 6 bases short and J 1 base short, with 10 bases between. Germline CDR1 and CDR2: MNHNS and SASEGT. The chain's CDR3 is CASRQGWSGANVLTF. The CDR3 nucleotides read TGTGCCAGCAGGCAGGGGTGGTCTGGGGCCAACGTCCTGACTTTC.

V and J are TRBV19 and TRBJ1-2; 10 nucleotides agree with TRBD1. In germline, CDR1 is LNHDA, CDR2 SQIVND (reference sequence). The V segment lost 5 bases and the J segment 0 bases; nucleotides outside the gene matches: 9. The CDR3 sequence is 17 residues long. The CDR3 loop is CASSPKTGGYTNYGYTF. CDR3 nucleotide sequence: TGTGCCAGTAGTCCAAAGACAGGGGGCTATACTAACTATGGCTACACCTTC.